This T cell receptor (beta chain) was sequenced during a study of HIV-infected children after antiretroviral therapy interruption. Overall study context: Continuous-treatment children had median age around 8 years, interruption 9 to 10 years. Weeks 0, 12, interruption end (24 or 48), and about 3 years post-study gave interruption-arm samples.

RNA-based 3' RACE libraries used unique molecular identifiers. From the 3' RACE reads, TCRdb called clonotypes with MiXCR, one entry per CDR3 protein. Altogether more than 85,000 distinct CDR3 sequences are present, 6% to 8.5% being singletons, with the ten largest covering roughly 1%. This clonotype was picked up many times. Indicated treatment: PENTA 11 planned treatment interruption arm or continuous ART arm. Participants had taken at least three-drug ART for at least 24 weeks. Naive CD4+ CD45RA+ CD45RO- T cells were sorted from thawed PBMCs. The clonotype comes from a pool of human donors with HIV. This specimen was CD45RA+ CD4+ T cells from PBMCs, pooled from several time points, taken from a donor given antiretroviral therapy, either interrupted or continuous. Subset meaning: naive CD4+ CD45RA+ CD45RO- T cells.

The CDR3 DNA follows: TGTGCCAGCAGTTTCAGCAGGGGTTTAGGAGATACGCAGTATTTT. This encodes CASSFSRGLGDTQYF. The chain links TRBV6-1 to TRBJ2-3, with D tentatively TRBD1 (6 bases). The CDR3 runs to 15 residues. V shed 5 bases and J shed 5 bases, with 17 bases lying between them. Germline V CDR1 and CDR2: MNHNS, SASEGT.